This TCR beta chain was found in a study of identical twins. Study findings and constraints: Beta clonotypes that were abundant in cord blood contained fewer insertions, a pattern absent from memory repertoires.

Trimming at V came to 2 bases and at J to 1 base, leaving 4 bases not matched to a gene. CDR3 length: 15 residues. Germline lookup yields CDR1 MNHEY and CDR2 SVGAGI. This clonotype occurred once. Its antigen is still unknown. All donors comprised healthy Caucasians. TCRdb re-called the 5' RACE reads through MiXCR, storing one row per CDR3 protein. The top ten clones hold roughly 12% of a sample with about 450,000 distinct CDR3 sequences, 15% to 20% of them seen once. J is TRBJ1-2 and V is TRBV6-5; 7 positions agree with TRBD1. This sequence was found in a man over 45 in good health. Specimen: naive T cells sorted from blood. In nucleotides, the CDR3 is TGTGCCAGCAGTTACATAGGGGGCGGTAACTATGGCTACACCTTC. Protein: CASSYIGGGNYGYTF.